The 27 T cell receptor beta chains given below trace back to one sample, sequenced in a study of T-cell reconstitution after alpha-beta-depleted transplantation in children. Unique molecular identifiers were incorporated into the prepared TCRbeta library. TCRdb re-derived calls from the PCR reads in MiXCR, one entry per CDR3 protein. The sample yields about 6,200 distinct CDR3 sequences, roughly 15% seen once. Sequenced material: PBMCs, taken before TCRalphabeta/CD19-depleted stem cell transplant. The receptors were sampled from a boy aged 5 to 17 with acute lymphoblastic leukemia, due to receive a stem cell transplant.

This clonotype ranks as medium-sized (0.01 to 0.1%). The J gene is TRBJ2-7, the V gene TRBV20-1; D is unclear. Germline CDR1 and CDR2: DFQATT and SNEGSKA (reference sequence). The CDR3 is made up of 15 amino acids. Trimming pared 0 bases from V and 5 bases from J, leaving 17 bases between. The CDR3 DNA follows: TGCAGTGCTAGAGATCTGGGCGGAGAATCCCACGAGCAGTACTTC. Residues: CSARDLGGESHEQYF.

This clonotype is medium-sized by share. One end of the junction fails to match germline, which may point to a read error. The chain recombines TRBV6-7 with TRBJ2-4; D call uncertain. TRBV6-7 is recorded as an ORF, its role being uncertain. The CDR3 has 10 residues. The CDR3 DNA reads as TGTGCCGGCAGGTGGGCCATTCAGTACTTC. Protein: CAGRWAIQYF.

By proportion, this clonotype is medium-sized (0.01 to 0.1%). The chain combines TRBV20-1 with TRBJ2-2, with D perhaps TRBD2 (7 bases). The CDR3 extends over 16 amino acids. The V and J ends lost 2 bases and 1 base respectively, with 14 bases between them. The germline V gene encodes CDR1 DFQATT and CDR2 SNEGSKA (reference sequence). The CDR3 loop reads CSARSPGGLNTGELFF. The CDR3 region has the DNA TGCAGTGCTAGATCCCCGGGGGGCCTGAACACCGGGGAGCTGTTTTTT.

This clonotype was picked up many times. This chain joins TRBV7-2 and TRBJ1-6; tentative D call: TRBD1 (6 bases). CDR1 is SGHTA and CDR2 is FQGNSA in the germline V gene. V gave up 5 bases and J gave up 12 bases, with 14 bases separating them. This CDR3 contains 13 residues. CDR3 sequence reads: CASSQGRHGPLHF. The CDR3 DNA follows: TGTGCCAGCAGCCAGGGGCGGCATGGACCCCTCCACTTT.

The rearrangement joins TRBV20-1 to TRBJ2-7; 9 nucleotides match TRBD2. CDR3 length: 13 amino acids. The V and J ends lost 5 bases and 6 bases, in that order; junction bases with no gene match: 8. Germline loops: CDR1 DFQATT, CDR2 SNEGSKA (reference sequence). The CDR3 loop is CSAPDSGSFEQYF. CDR3 DNA sequence: TGCAGTGCTCCAGATAGCGGGAGTTTCGAGCAGTACTTC.

By proportion, this clonotype is medium-sized. The chain has TRBV27 and TRBJ1-1; D not resolved. Looked up from germline, CDR1 is MNHEY and CDR2 is SMNVEV (reference sequence). This CDR3 spans 15 amino acids. V lost 6 bases and J lost 0, with 14 bases in between. Written as DNA, the CDR3 is TGTGCCAGCAGACTGACCGGACCCATGAACACTGAAGCTTTCTTT. Translated, it gives CASRLTGPMNTEAFF.

This clonotype is classed as medium-sized. The chain recombines TRBV9 with TRBJ2-7; 13 bases are shared with TRBD2. The CDR3 consists of 15 residues. The germline V gene encodes CDR1 SGDLS and CDR2 YYNGEE. V gave up 4 bases and J gave up 4 bases; unmatched junction bases: 5. This CDR3 reads CASSPWTSGGYEQYF. The CDR3 DNA follows: TGTGCCAGCAGCCCATGGACTAGCGGGGGTTACGAGCAGTACTTC.

This clonotype was picked up a small number of times. This rearrangement joins TRBV7-2 to TRBJ1-1, with D maybe TRBD1 (6 bases). Germline V CDR1 and CDR2: SGHTA, FQGNSA. The CDR3 is 13 residues long. V was trimmed by 5 bases and J by 1 base, leaving 8 bases between them. The CDR3 DNA follows: TGTGCCAGCAGCCGAGGGGGGAACACTGAAGCTTTCTTT. As protein: CASSRGGNTEAFF.

This clonotype rates as medium-sized. This chain's CDR3 is CATKTGEGYGYTF. In DNA, the CDR3 is TGCGCCACCAAGACAGGGGAGGGCTATGGCTACACCTTC. This chain uses TRBV5-1 with TRBJ1-2; 8 nucleotides agree with TRBD1. CDR3 length: 13 amino acids. Germline-derived CDR1 and CDR2 are SGHRS and YFSETQ. After removal of 9 bases from V and 4 bases from J, the junction contained 8 bases not matched to a gene.

This clonotype counts as medium-sized (0.01 to 0.1%). V and J are TRBV5-1 and TRBJ2-4; possibly TRBD1 for D (6 bases). The CDR3 spans 15 residues. Deletions cut 4 bases from V and 3 bases from J, with 14 bases between. Germline loops: CDR1 SGHRS, CDR2 YFSETQ. DNA of the CDR3: TGCGCCAGCAGCCCGACAGGCGGAGGCAAAAACATTCAGTACTTC. Protein sequence: CASSPTGGGKNIQYF.

Within the sample, this clonotype is medium-sized. The V call is TRBV4-3, the J call TRBJ2-6; TRBD1 is a possible D gene (5 bases). Trimming left V 0 bases short and J 2 bases short, with 8 bases between. The CDR3 is made up of 16 amino acids. Germline CDR1 and CDR2: LGHNA and YSLEER. CDR3 sequence reads: CASSQDPRAGANVLTF. Here the CDR3 DNA reads TGCGCCAGCAGCCAAGATCCCAGGGCTGGGGCCAACGTCCTGACTTTC.

By share of the sample, this clonotype is medium-sized (0.01 to 0.1%). The gene calls are TRBV5-8 and TRBJ1-1; no definite D call. The V gene lost 0 bases and the J gene lost 8 bases, with 14 bases spanning the gap. Per the germline V gene, CDR1 is SGHTS and CDR2 is YDEGEE. The CDR3 covers 14 residues. CDR3 protein: CASSLGGLRVEAFF. The CDR3 coding sequence is TGTGCCAGCAGCTTGGGCGGCCTACGGGTGGAAGCTTTCTTT.

This clonotype is judged medium-sized. The V gene is TRBV7-2, the J gene TRBJ1-5, with 8 bases matching TRBD1. The CDR3 is 13 residues long. Per germline, CDR1 SGHTA and CDR2 FQGNSA. V gave up 2 bases and J gave up 11 bases; unmatched junction bases: 5. CDR3 in DNA: TGTGCCAGCAGCTTACAGGGGGCTGTAGCCCAGCATTTT. It codes for CASSLQGAVAQHF.

This clonotype was counted at least ten times. The chain combines TRBV21-1 with TRBJ2-6. TRBV21-1 is classified as a pseudogene. The length of the CDR3 is 14 residues. This CDR3 is CASREGSGANVLTF. Written as DNA, the CDR3 is TGTGCCAGCAGAGAGGGCTCTGGGGCCAACGTCCTGACTTTC.

By sample share, this clonotype is medium-sized (0.01 to 0.1%). V and J are TRBV5-1 and TRBJ2-3; D uncertain. CDR3 length: 12 amino acids. The germline V and J ends were trimmed by 2 bases and 3 bases, with 4 bases remaining between them. Germline loops: CDR1 SGHRS, CDR2 YFSETQ. The CDR3 DNA is TGCGCCAGCAGCTTTTTGACAGATACGCAGTATTTT. Protein: CASSFLTDTQYF.

In its sample, this clonotype was seen many times. This chain uses TRBV5-1 with TRBJ2-1; D might be TRBD1 (5 bases). Germline loops: CDR1 SGHRS, CDR2 YFSETQ. The CDR3 covers 14 residues. Trimming took off 0 bases at V and 8 bases at J, with 12 bases between the two ends. The CDR3 is CASSLDQGLDEQFF. The CDR3 DNA follows: TGCGCCAGCAGCTTGGACCAGGGTCTAGATGAGCAGTTCTTC.

Sample share makes this clonotype medium-sized. In DNA form, the CDR3 reads TGTGCCAGCAGGAACCAACTAGCGGGTCCTGAGAATGAGCAGTTCTTC. It encodes CASRNQLAGPENEQFF. This chain links TRBV12-3 or TRBV12-4 with TRBJ2-1, with 9 bases that match TRBD2. Trimming at V came to 6 bases and at J to 7 bases, leaving 13 bases not matched to a gene. The CDR3 extends over 16 amino acids.

This clonotype is medium-sized (0.01 to 0.1%). This chain uses TRBV29-1 with TRBJ2-3; D is possibly TRBD1 (6 bases). From germline, CDR1 is SQVTM and CDR2 ANQGSEA. The V gene lost 5 bases and the J gene lost 2 bases, with 14 bases spanning the gap. The CDR3 covers 14 residues. The CDR3 is CSVYREGHTDTQYF. Written as DNA, the CDR3 is TGCAGCGTTTACAGGGAAGGCCACACAGATACGCAGTATTTT.

By sample share, this clonotype is medium-sized. V usage is TRBV29-1 and J usage is TRBJ1-2; TRBD1 aligns across 10 bases. The junction had 9 bases not matched to a gene; V was cut back by 7 bases and J by 4 bases. Looked up from germline, CDR1 is SQVTM and CDR2 is ANQGSEA. CDR3 length: 14 residues. The CDR3 nucleotides read TGCAGCGCAACCGGGACAGGGGAGCCCTATGGCTACACCTTC. It translates to CSATGTGEPYGYTF.

Within the sample, this clonotype is medium-sized. The chain recombines TRBV20-1 with TRBJ2-7; the match to TRBD2 covers 15 bases. This CDR3 contains 14 residues. CDR1 is DFQATT, CDR2 SNEGSKA, per germline (reference sequence). Unmatched junction bases numbered 1, after V lost 0 bases and J lost 7 bases. The CDR3 sequence is CSARDGTSGREQYF. CDR3 DNA sequence: TGCAGTGCTAGAGATGGGACTAGCGGGAGGGAGCAGTACTTC.

This clonotype is deemed medium-sized. The gene calls are TRBV5-1 and TRBJ2-2; D is ambiguous. The CDR3 spans 13 residues. V was cut by 5 bases and J by 1 base, with 6 bases left in between. Germline V gene sequence: CDR1 SGHRS, CDR2 YFSETQ. The CDR3 region is CASRGKNTGELFF. The CDR3 nucleotides read TGCGCCAGCAGAGGGAAGAACACCGGGGAGCTGTTTTTT.

This clonotype qualifies as medium-sized. The chain recombines TRBV20-1 with TRBJ2-1; D perhaps matches TRBD2 (5 bases). Trimming shortened V by 0 bases and J by 7 bases, and 13 bases separated the two germline ends. The CDR3 covers 14 residues. Germline CDR1 DFQATT, CDR2 SNEGSKA (reference sequence). The CDR3 is CSARDRASGNEQFF. The DNA of the CDR3 is TGCAGTGCTAGAGATCGGGCCAGCGGAAATGAGCAGTTCTTC.

The genes are TRAV27 and TRBJ2-6; possibly TRBD1 or TRBD2 for D (5 bases each). CDR3 length: 17 residues. Germline V gives CDR1 SVFSS, CDR2 VVTGGEV. The CDR3 region has the DNA TGTGCCAGGAGCCCGGGGCAGTGGAGCTCTGGGGCCAACGTCCTGACTTTC. Translation gives CARSPGQWSSGANVLTF.

The CDR3 coding sequence is TGTGCCAGCACTCTGAGAAATTCAGGGAAGGCCAATCAGCCCCAGCATTTT. Its translation is CASTLRNSGKANQPQHF. This sequence joins TRBV14 and TRBJ1-5, with D tentatively TRBD1 (5 bases). From germline, CDR1 is SGHDN and CDR2 FVKESK. This CDR3 spans 17 amino acids. The V end was cut by 7 bases, the J end by 3 bases, with 22 bases between.

By proportion, this clonotype is medium-sized. The chain couples TRBV20-1 to TRBJ2-7; D is uncertain. V was cut by 0 bases and J by 4 bases, with 16 bases left in between. CDR1 DFQATT and CDR2 SNEGSKA come from the germline V gene (reference sequence). This CDR3 has 15 residues. CDR3 sequence: CSARDQGSFGYEQYF. CDR3 nucleotides: TGCAGTGCTAGAGATCAAGGTAGCTTTGGGTACGAGCAGTACTTC.

The chain links TRBV5-6 to TRBJ1-5; tentatively, D is TRBD1 (5 bases). V was shortened by 4 bases and J by 7 bases, with 15 bases between the two germline ends. Germline V gene data show CDR1 as SGHDT and CDR2 as YYEEEE. The CDR3 has 14 residues. The DNA for the CDR3 is TGTGCCAGCAGCCCGGGGCGGACTCGACAGCCCCAGCATTTT. This codes for CASSPGRTRQPQHF.

In its sample, this clonotype ranks as medium-sized. The chain is built from TRBV25-1 and TRBJ1-1; no definite D call. The V end was cut by 0 bases, the J end by 3 bases, with 5 bases between. Germline assignment: CDR1 MGHDK and CDR2 SYGVNS. There are 13 residues in the CDR3. The CDR3 loop reads CASSEYGHTEAFF. In nucleotides, the CDR3 is TGTGCCAGCAGTGAATACGGACACACTGAAGCTTTCTTT.